This TCR beta chain was identified in a study of CD8 T cells in ankylosing spondylitis. Study-level findings and limits: Apparently characteristic of ankylosing spondylitis blood was a TCR beta motif (about 8 highly homologous variants). There were earlier reports of some motif variants in reactive arthritis synovial fluid and blood.

Preparation of TCR beta libraries was done by quantitative 5'-RACE with molecular barcodes. TCRdb re-analysed the 5' RACE reads in MiXCR, keeping a single row per CDR3 protein. This repertoire shows 200,000 to 250,000 distinct CDR3 sequences, 20% to 30% found once; its top ten account for 5% to 7.5%. In this sample, this clonotype turned up once. As yet, its antigen is unknown. The CDR3 spans 15 residues. J gave up 1 base and V 0 bases, and 5 bases lay outside the gene matches. CDR1 is DFQATT and CDR2 is SNEGSKA in the germline V gene (reference sequence). The clonotype was recovered from a male donor with ankylosing spondylitis or in good health (not recorded which). The sequencing input was blood, either unsorted or a sorted T cell fraction (not recorded which). The chain has TRBV20-1 and TRBJ1-2; 7 bases are a match to TRBD1. CDR3 in amino acids: CSARDGGQLNYGYTF. CDR3 coding DNA: TGCAGTGCTAGAGATGGGGGACAGCTTAACTATGGCTACACCTTC.